This record looks at one T cell receptor (beta chain) sequence and its context. What it binds is not known. 5' RACE that incorporated UMI labels was used to prepare the TRB cDNA libraries. TCRdb processed the 5' RACE reads again and assigns one entry to each CDR3 protein, with no DNA. Here the sample table reports approximately 88,000 distinct CDR3 sequences. This entry belongs to a study of CXCR3-negative and CXCR3-positive naive CD8 T cells. Per CD8+ T cell subset, triplicate sorts of 300,000 cells each were done. Naive CD8+ T cells had a CD45RO-CCR7+CD27+CD95- phenotype. General observations from the study: TRB CDR3 properties indicated TCR strength, while surface CD5 was similar across naive subsets. Unlike memory cells, which differed, naive CXCR3-negative and CXCR3-positive cells had similar TRBV-TRBJ usage.

The sample consisted of naive CXCR3- CD8+ T cells from blood. Subset meaning: CD45RO-CCR7+CD27+CD95- naive CD8+ T cells lacking CXCR3 (TNR3-). This clonotype was sampled from a human donor in good health. Some clones in this sample may be carry-over from other donors' samples.

The CDR3 loop reads CASSPLSWDEQFF. The rearrangement uses TRBV9 and TRBJ2-1; TCRdb proposes TRBD1, but this gene call is untestable without DNA. This CDR3 has 13 residues. Germline CDR1 reads SGDLS; CDR2 reads YYNGEE. Full variable domain (missing parts from reference TRBV9 and TRBJ2-1): DSGVTQTPKHLITATGQRVTLRCSPRSGDLSVYWYQQSLDQGLQFLIQYYNGEERAKGNILERFSAQQFPDLHSELNLSSLELGDSALYFCASSPLSWDEQFFGPGTRLTVL.